These 29 T cell receptor beta chains came from one sample sequenced in a study of blood T cell repertoires in COVID-19. The assay was immunoSEQ multiplex PCR, and TCRdb's table has in-frame clones only and misses some. The sample shows approximately 150,000 clones, 80% to 90% of them seen only once. Specimen: peripheral blood. Receptors originate from a middle-aged man with acute or convalescent COVID-19.

The J gene is TRBJ1-1, the V gene TRBV18; D is uncertain. Trimming removed 1 base at V and 4 bases at J, with 4 bases between. The CDR3 has 12 residues. Germline loops: CDR1 KGHSH, CDR2 LQKENI. The CDR3 reads CASSPLSTEAFF. CDR3 nucleotide sequence: TGTGCCAGCTCACCACTCTCCACTGAAGCTTTCTTT.

This clone is categorized as medium-sized (0.01 to 0.1%). The chain couples TRBV4-1 to TRBJ1-6; 8 nucleotides match TRBD1. Trimming removed 0 bases from V and 10 bases from J; junction bases left unmatched: 8. Germline V CDR1 and CDR2: MGHRA, YSYEKL. This CDR3 region has 16 residues. CDR3 DNA: TGCGCCAGCAGCCAAGAAGGCAGGGGGCGAGCCTCACCCCTCCACTTT. As protein: CASSQEGRGRASPLHF.

This chain joins TRBV30 and TRBJ1-1, with D unclear. V gave up 0 bases and J gave up 1 base, with 9 bases separating them. The CDR3 loop spans 14 amino acids. Germline V gives CDR1 GTSNPN, CDR2 SVGIG (reference sequence). The CDR3 here is CAWSVPVPNTEAFF. For the CDR3, the DNA is TGTGCCTGGAGTGTTCCAGTTCCGAACACTGAAGCTTTCTTT.

The chain couples TRBV18 to TRBJ1-2; D gene unclear. V was cut by 2 bases and J by 5 bases, with 9 bases left in between. This CDR3 spans 13 amino acids. From germline, CDR1 is KGHSH and CDR2 LQKENI. The DNA for the CDR3 is TGTGCCAGCTCACCAGGTCAGATTTATGGCTACACCTTC. Translated, it gives CASSPGQIYGYTF.

With regard to this clone: At the DNA level, this CDR3 is encoded by other sequences in the same sample as well. The V call is TRBV7-2, the J call TRBJ1-2; the match to TRBD1 covers 10 bases. Germline V lookup: CDR1 SGHTA, CDR2 FQGNSA. The trim removed 1 base at V and 4 bases at J, leaving 0 bases unmatched. CDR3 size: 14 residues. The DNA for the CDR3 is TGTGCCAGCAGCTTAGGACAGGGGGCCTATGGCTACACCTTC. The encoded protein is CASSLGQGAYGYTF.

The CDR3: CASSWTTGIYGYTF. CDR3 DNA: TGTGCCAGCAGCTGGACGACAGGCATTTATGGCTACACCTTC. The chain carries TRBV5-6 and TRBJ1-2; D may be TRBD1 (6 bases). CDR1 SGHDT and CDR2 YYEEEE come from the germline V gene. The CDR3 consists of 14 residues. Deletions cut 3 bases from V and 5 bases from J, with 14 bases between.

As to this clone: Other DNA variants within this sample encode the same CDR3. The V gene is TRBV18, the J gene TRBJ1-3; 7 positions match TRBD1. Germline V gene lookup returns CDR1 KGHSH and CDR2 LQKENI. V lost 5 bases and J lost 2; bases outside the gene matches: 3. This CDR3 is 14 amino acids long. Here the CDR3 reads CASSADRAGNTIYF. CDR3 nucleotide sequence: TGTGCCAGCTCAGCTGACAGGGCTGGAAACACCATATATTTT.

The V call is TRBV11-1, the J call TRBJ1-2, with TRBD1 matching over 8 bases. The germline V gene has CDR1 SGHAT and CDR2 FQDESV (reference sequence). The V and J ends lost 5 bases and 7 bases, in that order; junction bases with no gene match: 12. The CDR3 is 15 amino acids. The CDR3 nucleotides read TGTGCCAGCAGCCCCGAGTCCGGGACAGGTTTTGGCTACACCTTC. It encodes CASSPESGTGFGYTF.

This clone was recorded once. V is TRBV2 and J is TRBJ1-1, with a tentative D call TRBD1 (6 bases). Germline V lookup: CDR1 SNHLY, CDR2 FYNNEI. The CDR3 sequence is 15 residues long. Trimming pared 1 base from V and 10 bases from J, leaving 19 bases between. DNA of the CDR3: TGTGCCAGCAGTGAAGTAGCACAGGGACGGCAGGTAGCTTTCTTT. Encoded protein: CASSEVAQGRQVAFF.

The chain recombines TRBV5-4 with TRBJ2-7; 9 bases map to TRBD1. The V segment lost 4 bases and the J segment 4 bases; nucleotides outside the gene matches: 3. Germline-derived CDR1 and CDR2 are SGHNT and YYREEE (reference sequence). CDR3 length: 13 residues. For the CDR3, the DNA is TGTGCCAGCAGCGCGGGACAGGGTTACGAGCAGTACTTC. Translating it yields CASSAGQGYEQYF.

This chain links TRBV29-1 with TRBJ1-1; D perhaps matches TRBD1 (5 bases). CDR1 and CDR2 from the germline V gene are SQVTM and ANQGSEA. The CDR3 totals 12 residues. The germline V and J ends were trimmed by 4 bases and 4 bases, with 10 bases remaining between them. The CDR3 spells CSVVGAGTEAFF. The CDR3 DNA is TGCAGCGTTGTAGGGGCAGGCACTGAAGCTTTCTTT.

The rearrangement uses TRBV19 and TRBJ1-2; 8 bases line up with TRBD1. Per germline, CDR1 LNHDA and CDR2 SQIVND (reference sequence). This CDR3 comprises 12 residues. V shed 8 bases, J shed 7 bases, and the junction held 6 bases outside the gene matches. Here the CDR3 reads CASQAGGGGYTF. The CDR3, as DNA: TGTGCCAGTCAGGCAGGGGGCGGTGGCTACACCTTC.

A few counts support this clone. The DNA for the CDR3 is TGTGCCAGCAGCGACTACTTAAACACCATATATTTT. Its protein product is CASSDYLNTIYF. V is TRBV3-1 (or the pseudogene TRBV3-2) and J is TRBJ1-3; D gene uncertain. The germline gives CDR1 LGHDT, CDR2 YNNKEL (reference sequence). The CDR3 has 12 residues. The V end was cut by 5 bases, the J end by 6 bases, with 8 bases between.

The rearrangement links TRBV30 to TRBJ1-2, with D hard to call. The CDR3 length is 14 residues. Germline V CDR1 and CDR2: GTSNPN, SVGIG (reference sequence). Trimming pared 4 bases from V and 6 bases from J, leaving 18 bases between. CDR3 sequence: CAWTSKGRENGYTF. Here the CDR3 DNA reads TGTGCCTGGACTTCGAAAGGGAGGGAAAATGGCTACACCTTC.

The chain is built from TRBV30 and TRBJ2-2; D perhaps matches TRBD2 (5 bases). Germline V gene data show CDR1 as GTSNPN and CDR2 as SVGIG (reference sequence). This CDR3 spans 15 amino acids. Trimming removed 5 bases from V and 5 bases from J, with 18 bases in between. CDR3 region: CAWFARTVRTGELFF. In DNA, the CDR3 is TGTGCCTGGTTTGCCCGGACTGTCCGGACCGGGGAGCTGTTTTTT.

Turning to this clone: Within the sample, other DNA sequences also encode this same CDR3. J is TRBJ1-5 and V is TRBV24-1; D might be TRBD1 (6 bases). The germline gives CDR1 KGHDR, CDR2 SFDVKD. V was trimmed by 5 bases and J by 4 bases, leaving 8 bases between them. This CDR3 is built from 13 residues. The CDR3 here is CATSGGQNQPQHF. In nucleotides, the CDR3 is TGTGCCACCAGTGGGGGGCAAAATCAGCCCCAGCATTTT.

The chain couples TRBV7-3 to TRBJ2-1, with D possibly TRBD1 on 6 matching bases. Germline CDR1 SGHTA, CDR2 FQGTGA. This CDR3 spans 13 amino acids. With 5 bases removed from V and 7 bases from J, the gap between germline ends came to 12 bases. The CDR3 nucleotides are TGTGCCAGCAGCCCAAGAGGGGGAAATGAGCAGTTCTTC. Translating gives CASSPRGGNEQFF.

The rearrangement links TRBV6-5 to TRBJ1-5; no firm D call. Germline CDR1 MNHEY, CDR2 SVGAGI. This CDR3 contains 15 residues. V shed 10 bases and J shed 3 bases, with 19 bases lying between them. For the CDR3, the DNA is TGTGCCACCCGGGCTAGCAGGCAGAACAATCAGCCCCAGCATTTT. It is translated as CATRASRQNNQPQHF.

In DNA, the CDR3 is TGTGCCTGGAGTGTACGCGACAGGGGTCCCCTCGAGCAGTACTTC. It encodes CAWSVRDRGPLEQYF. V and J are TRBV30 and TRBJ2-7, with TRBD1 matching over 8 bases. This CDR3 region has 15 residues. Germline V gene sequence: CDR1 GTSNPN, CDR2 SVGIG (reference sequence). After removal of 0 bases from V and 6 bases from J, the junction contained 10 bases not matched to a gene.

The chain is built from TRBV7-2 and TRBJ1-5, with TRBD1 matching 8 bases. Per germline, CDR1 SGHTA and CDR2 FQGNSA. V trimming: 4 bases; J trimming: 7 bases; junction bases outside the gene matches: 3. The CDR3 runs 13 residues. Here the CDR3 reads CASSSDRAQPQHF. The DNA for the CDR3 is TGTGCCAGCAGCTCGGACAGGGCGCAGCCCCAGCATTTT.

The chain is built from TRBV21-1 and TRBJ1-2; the table's D call, TRBD1, has no DNA check behind it. TRBV21-1 represents a pseudogene. The CDR3 has 15 residues. The CDR3 coding sequence is TGTGCCAGCAGCAAAGACAACAGGGGGGTTCGTGGCTACACCTTC. This translates into CASSKDNRGVRGYTF.

This sequence joins TRBV2 and TRBJ2-2; 11 positions match TRBD2. Germline loops: CDR1 SNHLY, CDR2 FYNNEI. The CDR3 spans 15 residues. The ends lost 5 bases at V and 5 bases at J; junction bases unmatched: 4. CDR3 in amino acids: CASSLSGGDTGELFF. DNA of the CDR3: TGTGCCAGCAGTCTTAGCGGGGGGGATACCGGGGAGCTGTTTTTT.

V usage is TRBV7-3 and J usage is TRBJ2-2; 9 nucleotides align to TRBD2. CDR1 is SGHTA and CDR2 is FQGTGA in the germline V gene. The CDR3 is 16 residues long. J lost 6 bases, V lost 5 bases, and 10 bases had no gene match. CDR3 region: CASSPSGGGVPGELFF. CDR3 sequence (DNA): TGTGCCAGCAGCCCCTCCGGCGGGGGGGTCCCCGGGGAGCTGTTTTTT.

The chain links TRBV10-3 to TRBJ1-5, with D perhaps TRBD1 (6 bases). Germline lookup yields CDR1 ENHRY and CDR2 SYGVKD. The CDR3 covers 15 residues. V lost 0 bases, J lost 7 bases, and 13 bases lay in between. The CDR3 here is CAISESSAQGQPQHF. CDR3 nucleotide sequence: TGTGCCATCAGTGAGTCGTCTGCCCAGGGGCAGCCCCAGCATTTT.

V gene TRBV5-6 combines with J gene TRBJ2-3; TRBD1 matches at 9 bases. J lost 3 bases, V lost 1 base, and 3 bases had no gene match. This CDR3 has 15 residues. In germline, CDR1 is SGHDT, CDR2 YYEEEE. CDR3 in DNA: TGTGCCAGCAGCTTGACAGGGGGCGGGACAGATACGCAGTATTTT. Translating it yields CASSLTGGGTDTQYF.

J is TRBJ2-5 and V is TRBV11-2, with 8 positions matching TRBD2. Per germline, CDR1 SGHAT and CDR2 FQNNGV. The CDR3 loop spans 14 amino acids. The V segment lost 5 bases and the J segment 5 bases; nucleotides outside the gene matches: 7. CDR3 protein: CASSLAGGLETQYF. The DNA for the CDR3 is TGTGCCAGCAGCCTGGCGGGGGGCCTGGAGACCCAGTACTTC.

The rearrangement uses TRBV7-6 and TRBJ2-3; 11 positions match TRBD2. The CDR3 spans 17 residues. J gave up 4 bases and V 3 bases, and 9 bases lay outside the gene matches. The germline V gene encodes CDR1 SGHVS and CDR2 FNYEAQ. The CDR3, as DNA: TGTGCCAGCAGCTTTAATAGCGGGGGGGCTGGTTCAGATACGCAGTATTTT. Its translation: CASSFNSGGAGSDTQYF.

The chain joins TRBV7-2 to TRBJ2-1; TRBD1 is a possible D gene (6 bases). CDR3 length equals 15 residues. CDR1 is SGHTA and CDR2 is FQGNSA in the germline V gene. Trimming left V 2 bases short and J 3 bases short, with 11 bases between. Here the CDR3 DNA reads TGTGCCAGCAGCTTACTGGGGACAAACTACAATGAGCAGTTCTTC. Protein: CASSLLGTNYNEQFF.

The V and J genes are TRBV6-5 and TRBJ2-6; D ambiguous. Germline V lookup: CDR1 MNHEY, CDR2 SVGAGI. The CDR3 is made up of 16 amino acids. Between the trimmed V and J ends, which lost 3 bases and 3 bases, there was a span of 12 bases. The CDR3 DNA reads TGTGCCAGCAGTTATCCTAGTGCTGGTGGGGCCAACGTCCTGACTTTC. This sequence encodes CASSYPSAGGANVLTF.